This record concerns one T cell receptor (beta chain) sequence. Only in-frame clones appear in the TCRdb table, and some are missing; sequencing was by immunoSEQ multiplex PCR. The sample includes about 240,000 clones, about nine tenths of them seen just once. The CDR3 is 15 amino acids. Deletions cut 4 bases from V and 3 bases from J, with 14 bases between. Per germline, CDR1 SGHNT and CDR2 YYREEE (reference sequence). The data belong to a study of blood T cell repertoires in COVID-19. This chain connects TRBV5-4 to TRBJ2-1; TRBD2 is a possible D gene (5 bases). Source material: peripheral blood. The clonotype originates from a man aged 60-69 years who had recovered from COVID-19. CDR3 sequence reads: CASSRLLVLYNEQFF. The CDR3 DNA is TGTGCCAGCAGCCGTCTACTAGTTCTCTACAATGAGCAGTTCTTC.